This T cell receptor beta chain was recorded in a study of Ad26.COV2.S vaccination and SARS-CoV-2 variants. Across the whole study: The vaccine Ad26.COV2.S was put into the muscle once, or twice with 56 days between. The study, taken as a whole, reports: TCR breadth and depth analyses may have underestimated total T cell responses. Spike-specific TCR breadth in vaccine recipients exceeded that seen in placebo recipients.

In the case of this clone: The antigen is unknown.

Treatment described: some 20 received Ad26.COV2.S at low or high dose, single or two shots; roughly five received placebo; per-sample allocation not given. Sampling happened 63 days after the first vaccine or placebo injection. The table came from immunoSEQ multiplex PCR; TCRdb's copy has only in-frame clones and leaves some out. The sample shows 380,000 or so clones, roughly four fifths of them seen only once. The TCR comes from a person aged 18 to 65 who received the Ad26.COV2.S COVID-19 vaccine or a placebo. This material consisted of peripheral blood, taken in a trial of Ad26.COV2.S vaccine versus placebo.

The chain's CDR3 is CASSPIPGGYSYEQYF. As DNA, the CDR3 is TGTGCCAGCAGCCCTATCCCAGGGGGGTACTCCTACGAGCAGTACTTC. V and J are TRBV13 and TRBJ2-7, with D possibly TRBD1 on 7 matching bases. With 5 bases removed from V and 0 bases from J, the gap between germline ends came to 17 bases. CDR1 and CDR2 from the germline V gene are PRHDT and FYEKMQ (reference sequence). The CDR3 is made up of 16 amino acids.